This T cell receptor beta chain was captured by sequencing in a study of blood T cell repertoires in COVID-19. Study-level background: The samples span acute and convalescent COVID-19 from the United States, Italy and Spain. Sources were T cells, B-cell-depleted T cells, or PBMCs; the material itself was cDNA or gDNA.

Repertoires were generated with immunoSEQ multiplex PCR, while TCRdb's copy carries only in-frame clones and drops some. Of just over 350,000 clones listed, about 90% are singletons. Recruits, aged roughly 18 to 95 years, lived in 20 to 30 US areas. Participants had their cohort set by participant-reported clinical history. Germline V gene data show CDR1 as LGHDT and CDR2 as YNNKEL (reference sequence). The length of the CDR3 is 13 residues. The V end lost 0 bases, the J end lost 6 bases, and 6 bases lay between the germline ends. The TCR comes from a woman younger than 45 who had recovered from COVID-19. The chain links TRBV3-1 (or the pseudogene TRBV3-2) to TRBJ1-5; D gene unclear. Material: PBMCs or T cells enriched from blood (not recorded which). CDR3 bases: TGTGCCAGCAGCCAAGATGTGCGTCAGCCCCAGCATTTT. Its translation: CASSQDVRQPQHF.